The 9 T cell receptor beta chains below all came from one sample that was sequenced in a study of vaccination and CD4 T cells after COVID-19. What these receptors recognize is not known. Treatment: roughly 11-day PBMC culture with coronavirus spike peptide pools or control peptides (ViraFEST assay). CD4+ T cells that had been cultured provided DNA sequenced with the Oncomine TCR Beta short-read assay. TCRdb re-analysed the PCR reads in MiXCR, keeping a single row per CDR3 protein. The sample gives roughly 22,000 distinct CDR3 sequences, about 31% of which show up once; roughly an eighth is in the top ten. The sequencing input was cultured CD4+ T cells from blood. The receptor set was obtained from a human donor with COVID-19.

This clonotype was observed a handful of times. This rearrangement joins TRBV2 to TRBJ2-7; D may match TRBD1 or TRBD2 (7 bases each). Germline V gene data show CDR1 as SNHLY and CDR2 as FYNNEI. The ends were cut back, 7 bases at V and 8 bases at J, with 15 bases in the middle. CDR3 length equals 12 residues. DNA for the CDR3: TGTGCCAGCAACCCAGGGGGGGATAAGCAGTACTTC. It specifies CASNPGGDKQYF.

There are a few counts of this clonotype. The rearrangement joins TRBV6-2 or TRBV6-3 to TRBJ2-2; 8 positions agree with TRBD2. This CDR3 contains 15 residues. Trimming removed 6 bases from V and 3 bases from J; junction bases left unmatched: 6. Per the germline V gene, CDR1 is MNHEY and CDR2 is SVGEGT. The CDR3 coding sequence is TGTGCCAGCAGCCTAACTAGCGGCCACACCGGGGAGCTGTTTTTT. As protein: CASSLTSGHTGELFF.

The chain uses TRBV2 and TRBJ2-5; TRBD2 aligns across 9 bases. The length of the CDR3 is 13 residues. V lost 4 bases, J lost 4 bases, and 1 base stayed unmatched. Germline V CDR1 and CDR2: SNHLY, FYNNEI. CDR3 nucleotide sequence: TGTGCCAGCAGTGGCGGGGGGGGAGAGACCCAGTACTTC. Encoded protein: CASSGGGGETQYF. The whole variable domain, filled in from reference TRBV2 and TRBJ2-5, reads EPEVTQTPSHQVTQMGQEVILRCVPISNHLYFYWYRQILGQKVEFLVSFYNNEISEKSEIFDDQFSVERPDGSNFTLKIRSTKLEDSAMYFCASSGGGGETQYFGPGTRLLVL.

The chain is built from TRBV11-1 and TRBJ2-2, with TRBD2 identical over 9 bases. V dropped 3 bases and J dropped 6; count of bases not matched to a gene: 5. Germline CDR1 and CDR2: SGHAT and FQDESV (reference sequence). The CDR3 has 15 amino acids. This chain's CDR3 is CASSLAGGLAGELFF. In nucleotides, the CDR3 is TGTGCCAGCAGCTTGGCGGGGGGGCTCGCCGGGGAGCTGTTTTTT.

This clonotype was detected only a few times. V usage is TRBV7-2 and J usage is TRBJ1-1, with D maybe TRBD1 (5 bases). Germline CDR1 and CDR2: SGHTA and FQGNSA. Trimming took off 2 bases at V and 1 base at J, with 8 bases between the two ends. The CDR3 sequence is 14 residues long. CDR3 sequence: CASSLSRANTEAFF. The CDR3 nucleotides are TGTGCCAGCAGCTTAAGCAGGGCGAACACTGAAGCTTTCTTT.

The V call is TRBV7-9, the J call TRBJ2-3; TRBD1 agrees at 8 bases. J gave up 1 base and V 0 bases, and 3 bases lay outside the gene matches. The CDR3 is 16 amino acids. Germline V gene sequence: CDR1 SEHNR, CDR2 FQNEAQ (reference sequence). CDR3 sequence: CASSLALGQGTDTQYF. The CDR3 DNA reads as TGTGCCAGCAGCTTAGCACTGGGACAGGGCACAGATACGCAGTATTTT.

This clonotype appeared once. The genes are TRBV2 and TRBJ1-4; D remains unclear. Deletions cut 1 base from V and 5 bases from J, with 2 bases between. CDR1 is SNHLY and CDR2 is FYNNEI in the germline V gene. This CDR3 comprises 12 residues. The CDR3 here is CASSEGNEKLFF. The CDR3 nucleotides read TGTGCCAGCAGTGAAGGGAATGAAAAACTGTTTTTT. The whole variable domain, filled in from reference TRBV2 and TRBJ1-4, reads EPEVTQTPSHQVTQMGQEVILRCVPISNHLYFYWYRQILGQKVEFLVSFYNNEISEKSEIFDDQFSVERPDGSNFTLKIRSTKLEDSAMYFCASSEGNEKLFFGSGTQLSVL.

The CDR3 DNA reads as TGTGCCAGCAGTCCCTCGGGAGGACGCACTGAAGCTTTCTTT. Its translation is CASSPSGGRTEAFF. The rearrangement joins TRBV6-1 to TRBJ1-1; D is unresolved. Germline values: CDR1 MNHNS, CDR2 SASEGT. The CDR3 covers 14 residues. With 5 bases removed from V and 4 bases from J, the gap between germline ends came to 14 bases.

The genes are TRBV6-4 and TRBJ2-3; possible D gene TRBD2, 7 bases. Trimming left V 2 bases short and J 2 bases short, with 11 bases between. Germline V lookup: CDR1 MRHNA, CDR2 SNTAGT. This CDR3 region has 15 residues. CDR3 loop: CASSDVAGATDTQYF. In nucleotides, the CDR3 is TGTGCCAGCAGTGACGTGGCGGGGGCCACAGATACGCAGTATTTT.